This entry describes one T cell receptor beta chain. V was cut by 3 bases and J by 4 bases, with 8 bases left in between. CDR3 size: 14 residues. Germline-derived CDR1 and CDR2 are SGHRS and YFSETQ. TCRdb redid the clone calls on the PCR reads using MiXCR. Of fewer than 8,500 clones in the sample, approximately 40% were seen once. Thyroid surgery was performed in patients who had received no treatment beforehand. The entry originates in a study of metastatic and nonmetastatic thyroid tumors. The sample was tumor tissue. The chain joins TRBV5-1 to TRBJ1-6, with no clear D. The receptor comes from a female donor with papillary thyroid cancer or a benign thyroid nodule (not recorded which). Some clones in this sample may be carry-over from other donors' samples. DNA for the CDR3: TGCGCCAGCAGCTCCGAATCTTATAATTCACCCCTCCACTTT. Its translation: CASSSESYNSPLHF.